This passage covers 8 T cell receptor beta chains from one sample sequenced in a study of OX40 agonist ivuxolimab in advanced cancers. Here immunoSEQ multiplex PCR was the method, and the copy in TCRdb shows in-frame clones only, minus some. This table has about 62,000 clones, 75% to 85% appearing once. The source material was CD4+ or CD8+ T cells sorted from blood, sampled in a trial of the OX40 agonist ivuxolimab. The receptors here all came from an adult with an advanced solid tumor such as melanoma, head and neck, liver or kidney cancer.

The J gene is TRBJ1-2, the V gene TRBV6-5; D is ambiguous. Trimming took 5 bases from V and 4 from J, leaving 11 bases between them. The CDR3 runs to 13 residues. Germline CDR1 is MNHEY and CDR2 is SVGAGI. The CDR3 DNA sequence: TGTGCCAGCAGTGTCTTCGGATCCTATGGCTACACCTTC. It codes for CASSVFGSYGYTF.

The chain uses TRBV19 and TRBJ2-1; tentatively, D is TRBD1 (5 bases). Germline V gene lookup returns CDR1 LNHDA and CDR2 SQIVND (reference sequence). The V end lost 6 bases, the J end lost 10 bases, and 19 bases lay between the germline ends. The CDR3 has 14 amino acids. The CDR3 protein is CASRIQDNTPEQFF. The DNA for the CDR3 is TGTGCCAGTAGAATTCAGGACAACACACCCGAGCAGTTCTTC.

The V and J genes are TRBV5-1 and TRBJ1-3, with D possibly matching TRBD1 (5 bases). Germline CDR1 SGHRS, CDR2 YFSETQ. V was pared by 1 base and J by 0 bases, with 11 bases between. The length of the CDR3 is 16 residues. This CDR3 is CASSLTGGNSGNTIYF. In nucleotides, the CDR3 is TGCGCCAGCAGCTTGACAGGTGGTAACTCTGGAAACACCATATATTTT.

In DNA, the CDR3 is TGTGCCAGCAGACGGGGTCTCGGCGGGGGGACAGATACGCAGTATTTT. Amino acids: CASRRGLGGGTDTQYF. The chain employs TRBV2 and TRBJ2-3, with 8 positions matching TRBD2. The CDR3 sequence is 16 residues long. Germline CDR1 SNHLY, CDR2 FYNNEI. The junction had 11 bases not matched to a gene; V was cut back by 6 bases and J by 3 bases.

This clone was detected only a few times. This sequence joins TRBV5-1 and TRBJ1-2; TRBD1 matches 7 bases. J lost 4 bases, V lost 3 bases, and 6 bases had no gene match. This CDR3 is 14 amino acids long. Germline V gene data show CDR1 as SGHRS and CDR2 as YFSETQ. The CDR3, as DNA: TGCGCCAGCAGCTACGGGACAGAAGTCTATGGCTACACCTTC. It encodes CASSYGTEVYGYTF.

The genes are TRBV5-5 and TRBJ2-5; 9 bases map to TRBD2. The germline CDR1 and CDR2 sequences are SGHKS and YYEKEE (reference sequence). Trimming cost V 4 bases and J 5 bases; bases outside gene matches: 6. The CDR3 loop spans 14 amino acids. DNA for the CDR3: TGTGCCAGCAGCATACCTAGCGGGGCGGAGACCCAGTACTTC. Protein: CASSIPSGAETQYF.

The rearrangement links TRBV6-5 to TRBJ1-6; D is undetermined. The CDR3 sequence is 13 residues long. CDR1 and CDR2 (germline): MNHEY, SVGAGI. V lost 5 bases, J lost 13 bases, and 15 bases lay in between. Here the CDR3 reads CASSSAIMRPLHF. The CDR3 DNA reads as TGTGCCAGCAGTAGCGCAATTATGAGGCCCCTCCACTTT.

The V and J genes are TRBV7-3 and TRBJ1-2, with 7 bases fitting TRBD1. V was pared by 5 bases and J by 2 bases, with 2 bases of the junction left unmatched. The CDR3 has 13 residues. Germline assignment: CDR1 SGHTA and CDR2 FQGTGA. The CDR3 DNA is TGTGCCAGCAGCCCGACAGGGAACTATGGCTACACCTTC. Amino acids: CASSPTGNYGYTF.